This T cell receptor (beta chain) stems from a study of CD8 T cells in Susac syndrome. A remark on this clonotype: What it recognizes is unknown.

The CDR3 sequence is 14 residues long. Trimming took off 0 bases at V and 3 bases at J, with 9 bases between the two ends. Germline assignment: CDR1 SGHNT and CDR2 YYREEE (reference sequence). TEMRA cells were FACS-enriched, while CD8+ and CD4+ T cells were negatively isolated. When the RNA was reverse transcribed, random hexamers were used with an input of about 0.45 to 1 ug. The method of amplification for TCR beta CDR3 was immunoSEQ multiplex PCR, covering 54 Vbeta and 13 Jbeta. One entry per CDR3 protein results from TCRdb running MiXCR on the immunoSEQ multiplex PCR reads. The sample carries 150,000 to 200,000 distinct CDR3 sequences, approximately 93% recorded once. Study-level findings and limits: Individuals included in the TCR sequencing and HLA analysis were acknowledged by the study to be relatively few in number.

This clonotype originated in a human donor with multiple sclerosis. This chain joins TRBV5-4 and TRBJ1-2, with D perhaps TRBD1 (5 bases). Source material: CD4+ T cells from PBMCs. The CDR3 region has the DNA TGTGCCAGCAGCTTGGGGATGGGGGACTATGGCTACACCTTC. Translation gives CASSLGMGDYGYTF.